The 29 T cell receptor beta chains below all came from one sample that was sequenced in a study of T-cell reconstitution after alpha-beta-depleted transplantation in children. TCRbeta library construction was performed incorporating unique molecular identifiers. Each CDR3 protein is one row after TCRdb ran MiXCR on the PCR reads. This sample yields 150,000 to 250,000 distinct CDR3 sequences, of which 13% to 15% are seen a single time; less than 15% belongs to the top ten. Specimen: PBMCs from the stem cell graft donor, collected from the stem cell graft. Every receptor here comes from a human donor who donated a stem cell graft to a child with acute lymphoblastic leukemia.

This clonotype appeared many times. CDR3 sequence reads: CASSQQGFNTGELFF. CDR3 DNA sequence: TGCGCCAGCAGCCAGCAGGGATTTAACACCGGGGAGCTGTTTTTT. The V call is TRBV5-1, the J call TRBJ2-2; perhaps TRBD1 as D (5 bases). The CDR3 loop spans 15 amino acids. V was cut by 4 bases and J by 2 bases, with 12 bases left in between. The germline CDR1 and CDR2 sequences are SGHRS and YFSETQ.

In this sample, this clonotype turned up a few times. The genes are TRBV20-1 and TRBJ2-7; 14 positions agree with TRBD2. Germline V gives CDR1 DFQATT, CDR2 SNEGSKA (reference sequence). V gave up 8 bases and J gave up 4 bases; unmatched junction bases: 13. The CDR3 totals 16 residues. This chain's CDR3 is CSPTRLGLAGGYEQYF. DNA for the CDR3: TGCAGTCCAACCCGGCTCGGACTAGCGGGAGGATACGAGCAGTACTTC.

Many counts were recorded for this clonotype. The chain uses TRBV20-1 and TRBJ2-5; no clear D gene. The V and J ends lost 2 bases and 2 bases respectively, with 12 bases between them. The CDR3 spans 14 residues. The germline V gene encodes CDR1 DFQATT and CDR2 SNEGSKA (reference sequence). The CDR3 sequence is CSARHEHKQETQYF. In DNA, the CDR3 is TGCAGTGCTAGACACGAACACAAACAAGAGACCCAGTACTTC.

There are many counts of this clonotype. V usage is TRBV5-1 and J usage is TRBJ2-1, with D perhaps being TRBD1 or TRBD2 (5 bases each). The V end was cut by 6 bases, the J end by 3 bases, with 16 bases between. This CDR3 comprises 15 residues. Germline-derived CDR1 and CDR2 are SGHRS and YFSETQ. CDR3 region: CASTLVGRGYNEQFF. CDR3 nucleotide sequence: TGCGCCAGCACCCTGGTGGGACGCGGCTACAATGAGCAGTTCTTC. Combining the CDR3 with reference TRBV5-1 and TRBJ2-1 gives the whole variable domain KAGVTQTPRYLIKTRGQQVTLSCSPISGHRSVSWYQQTPGQGLQFLFEYFSETQRNKGNFPGRFSGRQFSNSRSEMNVSTLELGDSALYLCASTLVGRGYNEQFFGPGTRLTVL.

This clonotype was picked up many times. This chain links TRBV10-3 with TRBJ2-3, with 8 bases aligning to TRBD2. The V gene's germline CDR1 is ENHRY and CDR2 SYGVKD. V lost 3 bases and J lost 10; bases outside the gene matches: 12. The CDR3 is 15 amino acids. The CDR3, as DNA: TGTGCCATCAGTGATGGACTAGCCTCTTACAATGCGCAGTATTTT. This translates into CAISDGLASYNAQYF.

There are many counts of this clonotype. This sequence joins TRBV15 and TRBJ1-1, with D perhaps TRBD1 (5 bases). Germline V gene data show CDR1 as LNHNV and CDR2 as YYDKDF (reference sequence). Trimming removed 4 bases at V and 3 bases at J, with 6 bases between. This CDR3 region has 12 residues. As DNA, the CDR3 is TGTGCCACCAGCAAACAGGACACTGAAGCTTTCTTT. It specifies CATSKQDTEAFF.

This clonotype came up many times. This chain links TRBV28 with TRBJ2-5; 7 nucleotides line up with TRBD1. V lost 3 bases, J lost 4 bases, and 5 bases stayed unmatched. In germline, CDR1 is MDHEN, CDR2 SYDVKM. The CDR3 has 14 amino acids. The CDR3 DNA sequence: TGTGCCAGCAGTTTTTTTGCAGGGGGAGAGACCCAGTACTTC. It codes for CASSFFAGGETQYF.

This clonotype was seen more than once but under ten times. This chain connects TRBV10-3 to TRBJ2-7; D gene ambiguous. The length of the CDR3 is 11 residues. Trimming removed 6 bases from V and 6 bases from J, with 9 bases in between. Germline lookup yields CDR1 ENHRY and CDR2 SYGVKD. In nucleotides, the CDR3 is TGTGCCATCAGGTCGGGTGTCGAGCAGTACTTC. Translation: CAIRSGVEQYF.

This clonotype came up once. Given a much more abundant clone one base away, this may be a read error. This rearrangement joins TRBV7-6 to TRBJ2-7; D is possibly TRBD1 (5 bases). The germline gives CDR1 SGHVS, CDR2 FNYEAQ. The V gene lost 2 bases and the J gene lost 3 bases, with 11 bases spanning the gap. This CDR3 region has 14 residues. CDR3 coding DNA: TGTGCCAGCAGCTTATTTGACAGTTTCTACGAGCAGTACTTC. This gives the protein CASSLFDSFYEQYF.

The chain employs TRBV6-6 and TRBJ1-5, with TRBD1 as a possible D gene (5 bases). The CDR3 is 12 residues long. CDR1 and CDR2 (germline): MNHNY, SVGAGI (reference sequence). Trimming removed 9 bases from V and 4 bases from J, with 10 bases in between. This CDR3 reads CASTEGNQPQHF. CDR3 in DNA: TGTGCCAGTACGGAGGGGAATCAGCCCCAGCATTTT.

This chain uses TRBV5-1 with TRBJ2-2; D is possibly TRBD1 or TRBD2 (5 bases each). Germline CDR1 reads SGHRS; CDR2 reads YFSETQ. Trimming shortened V by 0 bases and J by 4 bases, and 10 bases separated the two germline ends. The CDR3 contains 15 residues. The CDR3 nucleotides are TGCGCCAGCAGCTTGGACGGGGCGGGCACCGGGGAGCTGTTTTTT. Its translation is CASSLDGAGTGELFF.

This clonotype was counted ten times or more. The V gene is TRBV7-9, the J gene TRBJ2-1; 10 bases are shared with TRBD2. Germline lookup yields CDR1 SEHNR and CDR2 FQNEAQ (reference sequence). J lost 8 bases, V lost 1 base, and 8 bases had no gene match. The CDR3 spans 16 residues. CDR3 in amino acids: CASSLDSTSGTHEQFF. In DNA form, the CDR3 reads TGTGCCAGCAGCTTAGATTCAACTAGCGGGACTCATGAGCAGTTCTTC.

This clonotype was detected many times. The chain uses TRBV6-1 and TRBJ2-2, with D possibly being TRBD2 (6 bases). Per germline, CDR1 MNHNS and CDR2 SASEGT. The CDR3 covers 14 residues. Trimming pared 10 bases from V and 6 bases from J, leaving 18 bases between. The CDR3 region has the DNA TGTGCCACTCTAAGGAACAGGAGGGCCGGGGAGCTGTTTTTT. As protein: CATLRNRRAGELFF.

Many counts were recorded for this clonotype. CDR3 region: CASSESMGETQYF. Written as DNA, the CDR3 is TGTGCCAGCAGTGAAAGTATGGGAGAGACCCAGTACTTC. The chain is built from TRBV6-1 and TRBJ2-5; D remains unclear. CDR1 is MNHNS and CDR2 is SASEGT in the germline V gene. The CDR3 length is 13 residues. Trimming removed 2 bases from V and 4 bases from J, with 8 bases in between.

This clonotype was found many times. The V gene is TRBV12-3 or TRBV12-4, the J gene TRBJ2-3, with TRBD2 identical over 8 bases. The junction had 2 bases not matched to a gene; V was cut back by 6 bases and J by 0 bases. This CDR3 spans 14 amino acids. CDR3 sequence (DNA): TGTGCCAGCAGCACTAGCGGAAGCACAGATACGCAGTATTTT. Translating gives CASSTSGSTDTQYF.

This clonotype was found many times. In DNA form, the CDR3 reads TGCAGCGCCTACATTACTAGCGGGAGTGAGACCCAGTACTTC. Its protein is CSAYITSGSETQYF. The J gene is TRBJ2-5, the V gene TRBV29-1, with 11 bases lining up with TRBD2. V dropped 7 bases and J dropped 5; count of bases not matched to a gene: 9. The germline V gene has CDR1 SQVTM and CDR2 ANQGSEA. CDR3 length: 14 amino acids.

This clonotype was counted only a few times. J is TRBJ1-5 and V is TRBV12-3 or TRBV12-4; unclear D gene. The CDR3 has 14 residues. V dropped 1 base and J dropped 5 bases, with 9 bases sitting between them. Here the CDR3 DNA reads TGTGCCAGCAGTTTAGTAGCGGGTTATCAGCCCCAGCATTTT. Translating gives CASSLVAGYQPQHF.

This clonotype was found a few times. The rearrangement uses TRBV6-5 and TRBJ2-1; D is ambiguous. V lost 4 bases, J lost 8 bases, and 9 bases lay in between. Germline CDR1 MNHEY, CDR2 SVGAGI. The CDR3 is 12 amino acids. The chain's CDR3 is CASSLTAYEQFF. For the CDR3, the DNA is TGTGCCAGCAGTTTAACAGCCTATGAGCAGTTCTTC.

This clonotype was recorded at least ten times. V and J are TRBV10-3 and TRBJ2-1, with 7 bases aligning to TRBD2. CDR3 length equals 20 residues. V gave up 3 bases and J gave up 0 bases; unmatched junction bases: 17. Germline loops: CDR1 ENHRY, CDR2 SYGVKD. In DNA form, the CDR3 reads TGTGCCATCAGTGAAGGTATCGGGAGGACCTTTTCCTTCTCCTACAATGAGCAGTTCTTC. Residues: CAISEGIGRTFSFSYNEQFF.

This clonotype was seen repeatedly, ten times or more. The chain links TRBV12-3 or TRBV12-4 to TRBJ1-1, with D maybe TRBD1 (5 bases). V shed 1 base and J shed 11 bases, with 14 bases lying between them. CDR3 length: 13 amino acids. CDR3 DNA: TGTGCCAGCAGTTTAGGTCCGGGACGAAACGCTTTCTTT. Protein sequence: CASSLGPGRNAFF.

This clonotype was picked up many times. The chain has TRBV7-9 and TRBJ2-4, with a weak D call TRBD2 (5 bases). Trimming removed 4 bases from V and 0 bases from J, with 16 bases in between. The germline V gene encodes CDR1 SEHNR and CDR2 FQNEAQ (reference sequence). This CDR3 is built from 17 residues. The CDR3 reads CASSSLIGGLAKNIQYF. The DNA of the CDR3 is TGTGCCAGCAGCTCCCTCATCGGCGGGTTAGCCAAAAACATTCAGTACTTC.

This clonotype was observed at least ten times. V usage is TRBV4-1 and J usage is TRBJ2-1; TRBD2 is a possible D gene (5 bases). Trimming removed 6 bases from V and 4 bases from J, with 13 bases in between. CDR1 MGHRA and CDR2 YSYEKL come from the germline V gene. The CDR3 covers 14 residues. CDR3 region: CASSFGVPYNEQFF. The CDR3 bases are TGCGCCAGCAGTTTCGGGGTTCCTTACAATGAGCAGTTCTTC.

The rearrangement links TRBV11-2 to TRBJ2-1, with D perhaps matching TRBD2 (6 bases). Germline lookup yields CDR1 SGHAT and CDR2 FQNNGV. The CDR3 is 19 residues long. Trimming took off 0 bases at V and 5 bases at J, with 23 bases between the two ends. The CDR3 DNA reads TGTGCCAGCAGCTTAGAGGGGGGTCGTTGGGGGAGTGCCCACAATGAGCAGTTCTTC. Its protein is CASSLEGGRWGSAHNEQFF. Using reference TRBV11-2 and TRBJ2-1 for the parts outside the CDR3, the full variable domain is EAGVAQSPRYKIIEKRQSVAFWCNPISGHATLYWYQQILGQGPKLLIQFQNNGVVDDSQLPKDRFSAERLKGVDSTLKIQPAKLEDSAVYLCASSLEGGRWGSAHNEQFFGPGTRLTVL.

The chain uses TRBV9 and TRBJ2-3; the match to TRBD2 covers 11 bases. From germline, CDR1 is SGDLS and CDR2 YYNGEE. The CDR3 length is 16 residues. J was trimmed by 5 bases and V by 4 bases; bases with no gene match: 9. CDR3 nucleotides: TGTGCCAGCAGCTTCCTAGCGGGAGGCGCCCAAGATACGCAGTATTTT. Protein product: CASSFLAGGAQDTQYF.

This clonotype was observed at least ten times. The chain joins TRBV12-3 or TRBV12-4 to TRBJ1-1; the D gene is possibly TRBD1 (5 bases). The CDR3 extends over 13 amino acids. V was pared by 6 bases and J by 0 bases, with 8 bases between. CDR3 nucleotide sequence: TGTGCCAGCAGCCGACAGATGAACACTGAAGCTTTCTTT. Its protein is CASSRQMNTEAFF.

Of note for this clonotype: This may arise from a read error, as a much more abundant clone is one base away. The chain is built from TRBV5-6 and TRBJ2-3; D is ambiguous. Germline V gives CDR1 SGHDT, CDR2 YYEEEE. This CDR3 region has 15 residues. The CDR3 bases are TGTGCCAGCAGCTCTCTACTATACCAACATGATAGGCAGTATTTT. Protein product: CASSSLLYQHDRQYF.

This clonotype was seen only a few times. V usage is TRBV5-1 and J usage is TRBJ2-1; 8 bases are a match to TRBD1. Germline-derived CDR1 and CDR2 are SGHRS and YFSETQ. The CDR3 is made up of 16 amino acids. Trimming at V came to 4 bases and at J to 4 bases, leaving 10 bases not matched to a gene. Here the CDR3 reads CASSQSGDRTYNEQFF. As DNA, the CDR3 is TGCGCCAGCAGCCAGAGTGGGGACAGGACATACAATGAGCAGTTCTTC.

The table lists this clonotype with many counts. The rearrangement uses TRBV9 and TRBJ2-1; TRBD2 matches 7 bases. The V and J ends lost 3 bases and 1 base, in that order; junction bases with no gene match: 4. Germline V lookup: CDR1 SGDLS, CDR2 YYNGEE. The CDR3 is 15 residues long. Here the CDR3 reads CASSATAGSYNEQFF. The CDR3 DNA is TGTGCCAGCAGCGCGACAGCGGGATCCTACAATGAGCAGTTCTTC.

This clonotype was counted between two and nine times. In DNA, the CDR3 is TGCGCCAGCAACCTGGGGGGGTACCAAGAGACCCAGTACTTC. Protein: CASNLGGYQETQYF. The chain links TRBV5-1 to TRBJ2-5; 7 positions match TRBD2. The CDR3 is made up of 14 amino acids. After removal of 6 bases from V and 0 bases from J, the junction contained 5 bases not matched to a gene. CDR1 and CDR2 (germline): SGHRS, YFSETQ.